This TCR beta chain was observed in a study of T cell responses to AZD1222 COVID-19 vaccine. Study information: Some second doses came at about 4 weeks and others at about 12 weeks; these were pooled. Broader study findings: A mostly white British donor set with more females was recruited, and clonal diversity was possibly underestimated. Spike-specific TCR breadth and depth went up after people got two AZD1222 doses.

Of note for this clone: Its antigen is not identified.

Germline assignment: CDR1 LGHDT and CDR2 YNNKEL (reference sequence). The CDR3 is 16 amino acids. With 4 bases removed from V and 4 bases from J, the gap between germline ends came to 19 bases. TCRdb's table, derived via immunoSEQ multiplex PCR, lists solely in-frame clones and lacks some. The sample shows around 160,000 clones, 94% of them seen only once. The chain links TRBV3-1 (or the pseudogene TRBV3-2) to TRBJ1-2; D may be TRBD1 (6 bases). The source is an adult in good health. Sequenced material: peripheral blood, taken on day 0 of AZD1222 vaccination. For the CDR3, the DNA is TGTGCCAGCAGCCCAATTCGACGGACAGATTTCTATGGCTACACCTTC. Its protein is CASSPIRRTDFYGYTF.